This record looks at one TCR beta chain sequence and its context. The data originate from a study of T cells after yellow fever vaccination. By 5'RACE template switching, TCR cDNA was produced, with a universal primer site and UMIs added in the process. TCRdb itself ran the 5' RACE reads through MiXCR, one entry per CDR3 protein. The sample includes about 230,000 distinct CDR3 sequences, more than 6.5% of them seen just once. The sample consisted of CD4+ T cells sorted from PBMCs, taken on the day of the yellow fever booster vaccination. This TCR came from a man aged 30-40 years who received the YFV17D yellow fever vaccine.

The CDR3 is CSAEATSGSPDTQYF. CDR3 bases: TGCAGCGCCGAGGCCACTAGCGGGAGCCCCGATACGCAGTATTTT. This sequence joins TRBV29-1 and TRBJ2-3; 11 positions match TRBD2. Germline CDR1 is SQVTM and CDR2 is ANQGSEA. The CDR3 covers 15 residues. Losses at the gene ends were 7 bases for V and 6 bases for J; bases not matched to a gene: 12.